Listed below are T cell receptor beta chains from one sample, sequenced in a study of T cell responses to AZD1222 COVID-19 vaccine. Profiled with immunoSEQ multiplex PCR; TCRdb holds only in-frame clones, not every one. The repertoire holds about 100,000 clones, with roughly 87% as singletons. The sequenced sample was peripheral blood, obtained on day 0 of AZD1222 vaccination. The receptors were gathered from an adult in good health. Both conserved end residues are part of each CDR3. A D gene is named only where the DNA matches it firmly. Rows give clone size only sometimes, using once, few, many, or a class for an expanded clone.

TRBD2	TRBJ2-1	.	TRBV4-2	TGTGCCAGCAGCCAAGATTTGCCTAGCGGGACCCGCCCCAACAATGAGCAGTTCTTC	CASSQDLPSGTRPNNEQFF
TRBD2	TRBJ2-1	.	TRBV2	TGTGCCAGCAAAGAGGCTAGCGGGATGAATGAGCAGTTCTTC	CASKEASGMNEQFF
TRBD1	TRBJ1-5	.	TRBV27	TGTGCCAGCAGTCCCTCCACAGGGGGGAGCAATCAGCCCCAGCATTTT	CASSPSTGGSNQPQHF
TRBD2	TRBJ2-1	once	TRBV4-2	TGTGCCAGCAGCCAAGATCCTAGCGGGAACGGCAATGAGCAGTTCTTC	CASSQDPSGNGNEQFF
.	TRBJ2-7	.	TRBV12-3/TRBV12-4	TGTGCCAGCAGTCCTTCCTACGAGCAGTACTTC	CASSPSYEQYF
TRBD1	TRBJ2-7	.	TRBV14	TGTGCCAGCAGCCAAGACTGGACAGGGCATGTTGAGAACGAGCAGTACTTC	CASSQDWTGHVENEQYF
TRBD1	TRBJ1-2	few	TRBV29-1	TGCAGCGTTGGAGGACAGGGTATTAACTATGGCTACACCTTC	CSVGGQGINYGYTF
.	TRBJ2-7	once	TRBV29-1	TGCAGCGTTCAGGAGAACTACGAGCAGTACTTC	CSVQENYEQYF
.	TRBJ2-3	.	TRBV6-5	TGTGCCAGCAGTTACTCAGCCAGCACAGATACGCAGTATTTT	CASSYSASTDTQYF
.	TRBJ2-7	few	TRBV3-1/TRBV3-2	TGTGCCAGCAGCCAAGATCCGGCCTACGAGCAGTACTTC	CASSQDPAYEQYF
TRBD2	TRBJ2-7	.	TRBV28	TGTGCCAGCAGCCCAGGGACTAGCGGGAACGAGCAGTACTTC	CASSPGTSGNEQYF
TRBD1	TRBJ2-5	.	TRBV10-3	TGTGCCATCAGTGAGTCGAATGGTAAAGGGACAGAAGAGACCCAGTACTTC	CAISESNGKGTEETQYF
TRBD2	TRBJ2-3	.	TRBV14	TGTGCCAGCAGCCAAGCCAAGTTGCCCGGGACTAGCGGGAGGGGAGATACGCAGTATTTT	CASSQAKLPGTSGRGDTQYF
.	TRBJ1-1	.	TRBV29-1	TGCAGCGTCCGATTTGGGAACACTGAAGCTTTCTTT	CSVRFGNTEAFF
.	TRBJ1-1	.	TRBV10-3	TGTGCCATCAGGCCGGGACCCACGAACACTGAAGCTTTCTTT	CAIRPGPTNTEAFF
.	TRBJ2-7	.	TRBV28	TGTGCCAGCAGTTTCACCCCCCGGAGTGAGCAGTACTTC	CASSFTPRSEQYF
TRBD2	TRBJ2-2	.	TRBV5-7	TGTGCCAGCAGCTTGGCTCGACTCGGGACTACCACCGGGGAGCTGTTTTTT	CASSLARLGTTTGELFF
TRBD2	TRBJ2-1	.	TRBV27	TGTGCCAGCAGTCCCTGGACTAGCGGGAGTCCGAACAATGAGCAGTTCTTC	CASSPWTSGSPNNEQFF
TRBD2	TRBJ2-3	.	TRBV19	TGTGCCAGTAGTATTCGGGGGGACCCATTCACAGATACGCAGTATTTT	CASSIRGDPFTDTQYF
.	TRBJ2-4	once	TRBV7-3	TGTGCCAGCAGCTTCAACGCGGCGGGCGACATTCAGTACTTC	CASSFNAAGDIQYF
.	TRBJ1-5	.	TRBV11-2	TGTGCCAGCAGCGCCGACTCCTCAGGCCAGCCCCAGCATTTT	CASSADSSGQPQHF
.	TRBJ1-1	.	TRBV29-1	TGCAGCGGACAGGAGGGGACGAACACTGAAGCTTTCTTT	CSGQEGTNTEAFF
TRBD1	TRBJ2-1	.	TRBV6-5	TGTGCCAGCAGTCCTACAGGGGTCAAATCCAATGAGCAGTTCTTC	CASSPTGVKSNEQFF
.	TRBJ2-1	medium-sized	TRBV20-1	TGCAGTGCTAGTACGGATGACTACAATGAGCAGTTCTTC	CSASTDDYNEQFF
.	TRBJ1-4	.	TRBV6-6	TGTGCCAGCAGTTACGGAGACGGGAATGAAAAACTGTTTTTT	CASSYGDGNEKLFF
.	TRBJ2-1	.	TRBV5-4	TGTGCCAGCAGCTTGGGCGGGCGGAGGGGTCAAAATGAGCAGTTCTTC	CASSLGGRRGQNEQFF
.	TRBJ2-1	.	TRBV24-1	TGTGCCACCAGTGATAAATCCCAGGGCCAAAGCTCCTACAATGAGCAGTTCTTC	CATSDKSQGQSSYNEQFF
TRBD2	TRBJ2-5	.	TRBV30	TGTGCCTGGAAACATCCGGGAGGGCCAGAAGAGACCCAGTACTTC	CAWKHPGGPEETQYF
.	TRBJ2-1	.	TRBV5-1	TGCGCCAGCAGCTCCGACGGTAGCTCCTACAATGAGCAGTTCTTC	CASSSDGSSYNEQFF
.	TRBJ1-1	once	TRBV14	TGTGCCAGCAGCCAAGGATGGGAGTTGCACACTGAAGCTTTCTTT	CASSQGWELHTEAFF
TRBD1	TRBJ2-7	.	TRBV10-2	TGCGCCAGCAGAAGGGACAGGATGTCGGGCGAGCAGTACTTC	CASRRDRMSGEQYF
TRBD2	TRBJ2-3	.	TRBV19	TGTGCCAGTAGTATAGATCGGACTAGCGGGAGGGCCACAGATACGCAGTATTTT	CASSIDRTSGRATDTQYF
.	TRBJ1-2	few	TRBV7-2	TGTGCCAGCAGCTTAGGAGTAGGGAACTATGGCTACACCTTC	CASSLGVGNYGYTF
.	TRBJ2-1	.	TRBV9	TGTGCCAGCAGCGTAAAAACAAGCGGGCTAAGCTCCTACAATGAGCAGTTCTTC	CASSVKTSGLSSYNEQFF
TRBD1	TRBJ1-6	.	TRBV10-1	TGCGCCAGCAGGGCTGGGACAGGGAATTCACCCCTCCACTTT	CASRAGTGNSPLHF
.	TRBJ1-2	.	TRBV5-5	TGTGCCAGCAGCACCCGGGACCGAACTCTATCCTACACCTTC	CASSTRDRTLSYTF
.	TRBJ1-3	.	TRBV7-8	TGTGCCAGCAGCTTGGGACAAAGCTCTGGAAACACCATATATTTT	CASSLGQSSGNTIYF
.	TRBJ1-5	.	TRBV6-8	TGTGCCAGCTGCCAGGGAGAGAATCAGCCCCAGCATTTT	CASCQGENQPQHF
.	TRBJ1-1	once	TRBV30	TGTGCCTGGGACAGCATGAGGAACACTGAAGCTTTCTTT	CAWDSMRNTEAFF
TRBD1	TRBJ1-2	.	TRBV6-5	TGTGCCAGCAGTTACTCGACAGGGGGGGGATATGGCTACACCTTC	CASSYSTGGGYGYTF
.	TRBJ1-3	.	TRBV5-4	TGTGCCAGCAGCTTGGATGGGGGAACCGGAAACACCATATATTTT	CASSLDGGTGNTIYF
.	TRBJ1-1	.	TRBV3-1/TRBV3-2	TGTGCCAGCAGCGCCGGGGGGGGAAGAACTGAAGCTTTCTTT	CASSAGGGRTEAFF
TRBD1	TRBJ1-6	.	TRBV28	TGTGCCAGCATCCGGACAGGGCATAATTCACCCCTCCACTTT	CASIRTGHNSPLHF